This TCR beta chain was recorded in a study of cytomegalovirus exposure and HLA in healthy donors. Trimming cost V 0 bases and J 2 bases, with 11 bases left between them. This CDR3 is built from 15 residues. Germline V gene sequence: CDR1 GTSNPN, CDR2 SVGIG (reference sequence). Both 60 Vbeta primers and 13 Jbeta primers went into the PCR. TCRdb keeps only in-frame clones here, not all; method: immunoSEQ multiplex PCR. The table has approximately 220,000 clones, roughly 75% seen once; the top ten hold 1.5% to 2%. General study findings and limits: An analysis was carried out at a later point. It showed that HLA-associated TCR beta chains were more clonally expanded than equally common non-associated chains. Information on immune exposure was restricted to one variable (CMV serostatus). Usually a TCR sequence was rare, but some public TCRs were found in many donors.

Regarding this clone: The antigen remains undetermined.

This clonotype was sampled from a woman aged 25 to 45 in good health and CMV-seronegative. The source material was PBMCs. This sequence joins TRBV30 and TRBJ1-3; possibly TRBD1 for D (5 bases). The CDR3 spells CAWSVRGGTGNTIYF. In DNA form, the CDR3 reads TGTGCCTGGAGTGTACGCGGGGGGACTGGAAACACCATATATTTT.